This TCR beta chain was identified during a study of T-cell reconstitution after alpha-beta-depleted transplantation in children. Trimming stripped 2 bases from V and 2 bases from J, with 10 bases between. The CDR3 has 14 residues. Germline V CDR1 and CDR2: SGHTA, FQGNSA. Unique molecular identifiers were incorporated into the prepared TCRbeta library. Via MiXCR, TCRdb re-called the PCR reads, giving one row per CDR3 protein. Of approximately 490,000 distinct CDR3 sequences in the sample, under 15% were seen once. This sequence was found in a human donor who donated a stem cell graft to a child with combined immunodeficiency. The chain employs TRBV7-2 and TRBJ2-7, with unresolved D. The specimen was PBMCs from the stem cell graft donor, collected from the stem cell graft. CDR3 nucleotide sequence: TGTGCCAGCAGCTTAACAACCTCGACCTACGAGCAGTACTTC. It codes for CASSLTTSTYEQYF.